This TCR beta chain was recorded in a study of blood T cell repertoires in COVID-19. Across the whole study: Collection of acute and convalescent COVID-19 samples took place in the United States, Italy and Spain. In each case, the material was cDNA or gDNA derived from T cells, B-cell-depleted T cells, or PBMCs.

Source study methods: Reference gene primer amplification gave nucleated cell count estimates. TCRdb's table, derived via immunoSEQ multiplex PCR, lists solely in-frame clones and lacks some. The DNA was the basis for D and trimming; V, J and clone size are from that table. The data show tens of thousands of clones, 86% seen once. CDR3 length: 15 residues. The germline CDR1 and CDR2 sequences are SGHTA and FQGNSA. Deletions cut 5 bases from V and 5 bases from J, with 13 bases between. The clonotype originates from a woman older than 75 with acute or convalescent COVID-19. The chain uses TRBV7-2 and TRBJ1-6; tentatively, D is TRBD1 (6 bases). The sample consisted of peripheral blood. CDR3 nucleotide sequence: TGTGCCAGCAGCCCCAGGGCAGGGGATAATTCACCCCTCCACTTT. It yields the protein CASSPRAGDNSPLHF.